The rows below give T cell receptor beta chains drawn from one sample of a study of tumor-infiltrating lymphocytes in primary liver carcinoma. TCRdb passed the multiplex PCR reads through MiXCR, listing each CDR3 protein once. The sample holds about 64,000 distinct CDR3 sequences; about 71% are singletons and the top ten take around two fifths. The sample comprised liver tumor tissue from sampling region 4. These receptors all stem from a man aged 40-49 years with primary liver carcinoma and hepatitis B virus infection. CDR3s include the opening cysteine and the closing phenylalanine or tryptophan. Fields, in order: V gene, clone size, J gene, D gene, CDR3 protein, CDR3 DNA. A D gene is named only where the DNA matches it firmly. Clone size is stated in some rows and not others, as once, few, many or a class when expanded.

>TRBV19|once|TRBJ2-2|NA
CATARDETGELFF
TGTGCCACCGCCCGAGATGAGACCGGGGAGCTGTTTTTT
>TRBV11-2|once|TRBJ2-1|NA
CASSLESRRGSYNEQFF
TGTGCCAGCAGCTTAGAATCCAGGCGGGGCTCATACAATGAACAGTTCTTC
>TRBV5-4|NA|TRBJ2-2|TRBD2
CASSDPGLAGFANTGELFF
TGTGCCAGCAGTGACCCGGGACTAGCGGGTTTCGCGAACACCGGGGAGCTGTTTTTT
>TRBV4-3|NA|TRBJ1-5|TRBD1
CASSQEYEGGQPQNF
TGCGCCAGCAGCCAAGAGTACGAAGGGGGACAGCCCCAGAATTTT
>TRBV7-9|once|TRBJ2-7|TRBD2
CASSGGSSGNQCPFEQCF
TGTGCCAGCAGCGGCGGGTCTAGCGGGAACCAGTGTCCCTTCGAGCAGTGCTTC
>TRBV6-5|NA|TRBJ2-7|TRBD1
CASRAGQASSIYEQYF
TGTGCCAGCAGGGCCGGACAGGCATCATCCATTTACGAGCAGTACTTC
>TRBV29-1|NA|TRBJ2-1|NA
CNVATLRPWSRQELFF
TGCAATGTCGCCACGCTTCGGCCCTGGTCCCGTCAAGAGCTGTTCTTC
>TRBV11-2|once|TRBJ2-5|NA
CASSLVRLALGKKETQHF
TGTGCCAGCAGCTTAGTGAGGCTAGCGCTGGGAAAAAAAGAGACCCAGCACTTC
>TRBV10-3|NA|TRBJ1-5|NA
CGISEYEGDKPQHF
TGTGGCATCAGTGAATATGAGGGCGATAAGCCCCAGCATTTT
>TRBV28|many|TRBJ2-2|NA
CASSLERQGGELFF
TGTGCCAGCAGTTTAGAGCGGCAGGGCGGGGAGCTGTTTTTT
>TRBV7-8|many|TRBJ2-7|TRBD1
CASSLGSGTGAWRSSYEQYF
TGTGCCAGCAGCTTAGGTAGCGGGACAGGGGCATGGAGGAGCTCCTACGAGCAGTACTTC
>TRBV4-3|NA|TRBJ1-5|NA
CASSQDVSDQPQQF
TGCGCCAGCAGCCAAGACGTATCCGATCAGCCCCAGCAGTTT
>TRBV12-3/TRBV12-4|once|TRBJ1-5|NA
CASRFGQGSNQSQHF
NA
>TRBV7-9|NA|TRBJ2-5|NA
CASNSFGSPETQYF
TGTGCCAGCAACTCTTTCGGTTCCCCGGAGACCCAATACTTC
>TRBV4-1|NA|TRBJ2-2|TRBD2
CASSPRGGLAITGELLF
TGCGCCAGCAGCCCCCGCGGTGGACTAGCGATCACCGGGGAGCTGCTTTTT
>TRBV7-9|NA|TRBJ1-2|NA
CAISPEGRLSQYGHTF
TGTGCCATCAGCCCCGAGGGCAGGCTGTCCCAGTATGGTCACACCTTC
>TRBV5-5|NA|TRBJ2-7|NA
CASSSGTTLSEQCF
TGTGCCAGCAGCTCCGGGACAACTCTCTCCGAGCAGTGCTTC
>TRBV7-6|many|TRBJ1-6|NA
CASSLFGGNSPLHF
TGTGCCAGCAGCCTATTTGGGGGCAATTCACCCCTCCACTTT
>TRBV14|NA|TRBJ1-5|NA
CASSQGRDQPQHF
TGTGCCAGCAGCCAAGGACGGGATCAGCCCCAGCATTTT
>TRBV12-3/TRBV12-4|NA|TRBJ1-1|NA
CASSFSGADEAFF
TGTGCCAGCAGTTTTTCGGGGGCCGATGAAGCTTTCTTT
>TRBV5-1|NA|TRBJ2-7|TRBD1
CASSLREGRDRPYEQYF
TGCGCCAGCAGCTTGAGAGAAGGACGGGACAGACCCTACGAGCAGTACTTC
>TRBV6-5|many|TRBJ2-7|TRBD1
CASSSFTGGGEQYF
TGTGCCAGCAGCTCCTTCACAGGGGGCGGCGAGCAGTACTTC
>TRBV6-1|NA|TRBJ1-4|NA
CASSEAGIATNEKLFF
TGTGCCAGCAGTGAAGCGGGTATTGCAACTAATGAAAAACTGTTTTTT
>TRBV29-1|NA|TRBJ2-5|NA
CSVESAVGRSETQYF
TGCAGCGTTGAGTCCGCGGTGGGTAGATCGGAGACCCAGTACTTC
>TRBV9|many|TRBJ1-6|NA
CASSVTENSPLHF
TGTGCCAGCAGCGTAACGGAAAATTCACCCCTCCACTTT
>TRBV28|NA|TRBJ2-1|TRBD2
CTSSFTSEIYNEQFF
TGTACTAGCAGTTTTACTAGCGAGATCTACAATGAGCAGTTCTTC
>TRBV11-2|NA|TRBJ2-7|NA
CAIISGGASEQYF
TGTGCCATCATCTCCGGAGGGGCTAGTGAGCAGTACTTC
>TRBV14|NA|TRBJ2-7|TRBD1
CTSSLRGTGTAYEQYF
TGTACCAGCAGCCTCAGGGGGACAGGAACTGCCTACGAGCAGTACTTC
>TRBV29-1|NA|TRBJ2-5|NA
CSIEDRPKETEYF
TGCAGCATTGAAGATCGCCCCAAAGAGACCGAGTACTTC
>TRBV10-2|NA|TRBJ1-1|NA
CASSELENTESFF
TGCGCCAGCAGTGAATTAGAAAACACTGAATCTTTCTTT
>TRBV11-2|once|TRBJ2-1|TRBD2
CASSPQREGLGEPFF
TGTGCCAGTAGCCCCCAGCGGGAGGGATTGGGTGAGCCGTTTTTC
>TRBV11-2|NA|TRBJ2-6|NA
CASSSGTWPGTNVLTF
TGTGCCAGCAGCTCGGGGACATGGCCTGGAACCAACGTCCTGACTTTC
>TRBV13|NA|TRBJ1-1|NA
CASSLVGGPGTEASF
TGTGCCAGCAGCTTAGTGGGAGGGCCCGGCACTGAAGCTTCCTTT
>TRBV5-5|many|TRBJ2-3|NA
CASSSSGFSKVDTQYF
TGTGCCAGCAGCTCCTCTGGGTTTTCTAAAGTGGATACGCAGTATTTT
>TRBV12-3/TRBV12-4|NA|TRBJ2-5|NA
CASSSWTVVEIQYF
TGTGCCAGCAGTTCGTGGACAGTCGTTGAGATCCAGTACTTC
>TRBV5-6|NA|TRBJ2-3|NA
CASSPDRESGTDTQYF
TGTGCCAGCAGTCCGGATCGAGAGTCGGGCACAGATACGCAGTATTTC
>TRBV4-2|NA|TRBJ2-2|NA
CASSQDLRAITGELLF
TGTGCCAGCAGCCAAGATCTGAGGGCCATCACCGGGGAACTGCTTTTT
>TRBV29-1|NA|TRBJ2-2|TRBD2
CSTEEGGFTGELFF
TGCAGCACAGAAGAGGGAGGGTTCACCGGGGAGCTGTTTTTT
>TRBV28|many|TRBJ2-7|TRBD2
CAGSGDRAYEQYF
TGTGCCGGCAGCGGGGACCGCGCCTACGAGCAGTACTTC
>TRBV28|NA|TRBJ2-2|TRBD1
CASSPGQGTIVDLFF
TGTGCCAGCAGCCCGGGACAGGGGACTATCGTGGACCTGTTTTTT
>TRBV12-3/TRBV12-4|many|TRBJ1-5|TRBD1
CASSTTPGQGNQPQHF
TGTGCCAGCAGTACAACTCCGGGACAGGGCAATCAGCCCCAGCATTTT